This is a list of T cell receptor beta chains from one sample in a study of cytomegalovirus exposure and HLA in healthy donors. The data were produced by immunoSEQ multiplex PCR, yet TCRdb's version contains in-frame clones alone and is incomplete. The sample includes 120,000 or so clones, around 90% seen only once; the top ten take more than 1.5%. Sequenced input: PBMCs. The receptors originated from a woman in her late teens or twenties in good health and CMV-seronegative. The CDR3 runs from the conserved cysteine through the conserved F or W. D genes are given only for firm matches. Where a row states a size, it is once, few, many or the class of an expanded clone; other rows omit it.

clone size: -; V gene: TRBV7-9; J gene: TRBJ2-7; D gene: -; CDR3 protein: CASSFDTTYEQYF; CDR3 DNA: TGTGCCAGCAGCTTTGACACAACCTACGAGCAGTACTTC
clone size: -; V gene: TRBV28; J gene: TRBJ2-1; D gene: TRBD2; CDR3 protein: CASSFATSGRWYNEQFF; CDR3 DNA: TGTGCCAGCAGTTTTGCGACTAGCGGGAGGTGGTACAATGAGCAGTTCTTC
clone size: -; V gene: TRBV19; J gene: TRBJ1-5; D gene: TRBD1; CDR3 protein: CASSIVRGTNQPQHF; CDR3 DNA: TGTGCCAGTAGTATCGTCAGGGGGACCAATCAGCCCCAGCATTTT
clone size: -; V gene: TRBV19; J gene: TRBJ2-5; D gene: -; CDR3 protein: CASSIGGRGETQYF; CDR3 DNA: TGTGCCAGTAGTATTGGAGGCCGGGGAGAGACCCAGTACTTC
clone size: -; V gene: TRBV9; J gene: TRBJ2-2; D gene: -; CDR3 protein: CASSVTGNTGELFF; CDR3 DNA: TGTGCCAGCAGCGTAACAGGGAACACCGGGGAGCTGTTTTTT
clone size: -; V gene: TRBV6-1; J gene: TRBJ1-5; D gene: -; CDR3 protein: CASSEYPRPHSNQPQHF; CDR3 DNA: TGTGCCAGCAGTGAATACCCCAGGCCCCATAGCAATCAGCCCCAGCATTTT
clone size: -; V gene: TRBV5-6; J gene: TRBJ1-2; D gene: -; CDR3 protein: CASSYDWGGGYTF; CDR3 DNA: TGTGCCAGCAGCTACGACTGGGGGGGTGGCTACACCTTC
clone size: -; V gene: TRBV28; J gene: TRBJ2-5; D gene: -; CDR3 protein: CASSLWQGPQETQYF; CDR3 DNA: TGTGCCAGCAGTTTATGGCAGGGCCCGCAAGAGACCCAGTACTTC
clone size: -; V gene: TRBV6-5; J gene: TRBJ2-3; D gene: TRBD2; CDR3 protein: CASSYSASGRDTQYF; CDR3 DNA: TGTGCCAGCAGTTACTCGGCTAGCGGGAGGGATACGCAGTATTTT
clone size: -; V gene: TRBV19; J gene: TRBJ2-7; D gene: TRBD2; CDR3 protein: CASSINRGELTYEQYF; CDR3 DNA: TGTGCCAGTAGTATTAATCGGGGGGAGTTAACCTACGAGCAGTACTTC
clone size: -; V gene: TRBV11-3; J gene: TRBJ2-1; D gene: TRBD2; CDR3 protein: CASSLESAGGGRNEQFF; CDR3 DNA: TGTGCCAGCAGCTTAGAATCAGCGGGAGGAGGGCGTAATGAGCAGTTCTTC
clone size: -; V gene: TRBV6-6; J gene: TRBJ2-3; D gene: -; CDR3 protein: CASSYSLTDTQYF; CDR3 DNA: TGTGCCAGCAGTTACAGCCTCACAGATACGCAGTATTTT
clone size: -; V gene: TRBV5-6; J gene: TRBJ2-7; D gene: -; CDR3 protein: CASSFSGSPLHLSYEQYF; CDR3 DNA: TGTGCCAGCAGCTTTTCAGGGTCCCCCCTCCATCTCTCCTACGAGCAGTACTTC
clone size: -; V gene: TRBV19; J gene: TRBJ2-7; D gene: -; CDR3 protein: CASSIQGSSYEQYF; CDR3 DNA: TGTGCCAGTAGTATCCAGGGATCATCCTACGAGCAGTACTTC
clone size: -; V gene: TRBV11-3; J gene: TRBJ2-5; D gene: -; CDR3 protein: CASTPRGGETQYF; CDR3 DNA: TGTGCCAGCACCCCAAGGGGGGGAGAGACCCAGTACTTC
clone size: -; V gene: TRBV2; J gene: TRBJ1-1; D gene: -; CDR3 protein: CASSGGRDTEAFF; CDR3 DNA: TGTGCCAGCAGTGGAGGGCGGGACACTGAAGCTTTCTTT
clone size: -; V gene: TRBV4-2; J gene: TRBJ2-2; D gene: -; CDR3 protein: CASSQYGTGELFF; CDR3 DNA: TGTGCCAGCAGCCAATACGGGACCGGGGAGCTGTTTTTT
clone size: -; V gene: TRBV30; J gene: TRBJ2-2; D gene: TRBD2; CDR3 protein: CAWSVLLAETGELFF; CDR3 DNA: TGTGCCTGGAGTGTACTACTAGCGGAGACCGGGGAGCTGTTTTTT
clone size: -; V gene: TRBV5-4; J gene: TRBJ1-4; D gene: TRBD1; CDR3 protein: CASSRKGTGAPGEKLFF; CDR3 DNA: TGTGCCAGCAGCCGTAAAGGGACAGGGGCCCCCGGGGAAAAACTGTTTTTT
clone size: -; V gene: TRBV5-1; J gene: TRBJ2-2; D gene: -; CDR3 protein: CASKPSGGTGELFF; CDR3 DNA: TGCGCCAGCAAGCCCAGCGGAGGCACCGGGGAGCTGTTTTTT
clone size: -; V gene: TRBV6-1; J gene: TRBJ1-4; D gene: TRBD1; CDR3 protein: CASSGDRAEKLFF; CDR3 DNA: TGTGCCAGCAGCGGGGACAGGGCCGAAAAACTGTTTTTT
clone size: -; V gene: TRBV7-2; J gene: TRBJ2-3; D gene: -; CDR3 protein: CASSLGGADTQYF; CDR3 DNA: TGTGCCAGCAGCTTAGGTGGAGCCGATACGCAGTATTTT
clone size: -; V gene: TRBV4-2; J gene: TRBJ2-7; D gene: -; CDR3 protein: CASSQLGTPYEQYF; CDR3 DNA: TGTGCCAGCAGCCAACTTGGGACACCCTACGAGCAGTACTTC
clone size: -; V gene: TRBV11-2; J gene: TRBJ2-7; D gene: -; CDR3 protein: CASSLVAGTSYEQYF; CDR3 DNA: TGTGCCAGCAGCCTCGTCGCGGGGACCTCCTACGAGCAGTACTTC
clone size: -; V gene: TRBV18; J gene: TRBJ1-1; D gene: TRBD1; CDR3 protein: CASSQGTGWEAFF; CDR3 DNA: TGTGCCAGCTCACAGGGGACAGGGTGGGAAGCTTTCTTT
clone size: -; V gene: TRBV11-3; J gene: TRBJ2-1; D gene: -; CDR3 protein: CASSFGARGEGFF; CDR3 DNA: TGTGCCAGCAGCTTCGGGGCGCGGGGAGAGGGGTTCTTC
clone size: -; V gene: TRBV16; J gene: TRBJ1-3; D gene: -; CDR3 protein: CASSQYTAVAGNTIYF; CDR3 DNA: TGTGCCAGCAGCCAATATACAGCCGTAGCTGGAAACACCATATATTTT
clone size: -; V gene: TRBV13; J gene: TRBJ1-2; D gene: -; CDR3 protein: CASSLGGEAALHGYTF; CDR3 DNA: TGTGCCAGCAGCTTAGGAGGGGAGGCAGCCCTCCATGGCTACACCTTC
clone size: -; V gene: TRBV7-2; J gene: TRBJ2-1; D gene: TRBD2; CDR3 protein: CASSLVPAGGNNEQFF; CDR3 DNA: TGTGCCAGCAGCTTAGTACCAGCGGGAGGGAATAATGAGCAGTTCTTC
clone size: -; V gene: TRBV27; J gene: TRBJ1-1; D gene: TRBD1; CDR3 protein: CASSYRGLGTEAFF; CDR3 DNA: TGTGCCAGCAGCTACAGGGGTTTGGGCACTGAAGCTTTCTTT
clone size: few; V gene: TRBV28; J gene: TRBJ1-2; D gene: -; CDR3 protein: CASRSSGSLNHYGYTF; CDR3 DNA: TGTGCCAGCAGATCCTCCGGGAGCTTGAACCACTATGGCTACACCTTC
clone size: -; V gene: TRBV2; J gene: TRBJ2-3; D gene: TRBD2; CDR3 protein: CASSPGLAGSKWVTDTQYF; CDR3 DNA: TGTGCCAGCAGTCCGGGACTAGCGGGATCAAAGTGGGTCACAGATACGCAGTATTTT
clone size: -; V gene: TRBV27; J gene: TRBJ2-2; D gene: -; CDR3 protein: CASSLALGELFF; CDR3 DNA: TGTGCCAGCAGTTTGGCTTTAGGGGAGCTGTTTTTT
clone size: -; V gene: TRBV15; J gene: TRBJ2-5; D gene: TRBD1; CDR3 protein: CATSSEAIGTEETQYF; CDR3 DNA: TGTGCCACCAGCAGTGAAGCCATAGGGACAGAAGAGACCCAGTACTTC